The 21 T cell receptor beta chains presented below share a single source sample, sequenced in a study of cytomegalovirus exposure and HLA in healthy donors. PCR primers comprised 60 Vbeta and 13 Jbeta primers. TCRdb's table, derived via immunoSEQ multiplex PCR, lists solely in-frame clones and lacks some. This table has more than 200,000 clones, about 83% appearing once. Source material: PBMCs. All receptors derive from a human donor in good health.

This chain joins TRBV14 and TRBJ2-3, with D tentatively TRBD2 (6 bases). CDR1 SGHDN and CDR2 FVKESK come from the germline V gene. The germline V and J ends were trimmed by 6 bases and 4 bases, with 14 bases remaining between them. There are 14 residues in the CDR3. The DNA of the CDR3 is TGTGCCAGCAGTCCACAAGGAGGGGCAGATACGCAGTATTTT. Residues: CASSPQGGADTQYF. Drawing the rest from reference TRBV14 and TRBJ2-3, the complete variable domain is EAGVTQFPSHSVIEKGQTVTLRCDPISGHDNLYWYRRVMGKEIKFLLHFVKESKQDESGMPNNRFLAERTGGTYSTLKVQPAELEDSGVYFCASSPQGGADTQYFGPGTRLTVL.

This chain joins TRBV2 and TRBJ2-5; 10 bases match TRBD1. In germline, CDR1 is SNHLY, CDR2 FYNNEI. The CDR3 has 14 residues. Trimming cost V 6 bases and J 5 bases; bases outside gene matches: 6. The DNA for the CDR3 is TGTGCCAGCAGACAGGGGACAGGGGCTGAGACCCAGTACTTC. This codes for CASRQGTGAETQYF.

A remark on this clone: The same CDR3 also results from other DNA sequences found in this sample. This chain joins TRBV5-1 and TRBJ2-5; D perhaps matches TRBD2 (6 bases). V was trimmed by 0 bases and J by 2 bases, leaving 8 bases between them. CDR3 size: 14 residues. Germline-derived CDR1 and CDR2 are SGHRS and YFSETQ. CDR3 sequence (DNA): TGCGCCAGCAGCTTGGGTGGGGGGCAAGAGACCCAGTACTTC. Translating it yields CASSLGGGQETQYF.

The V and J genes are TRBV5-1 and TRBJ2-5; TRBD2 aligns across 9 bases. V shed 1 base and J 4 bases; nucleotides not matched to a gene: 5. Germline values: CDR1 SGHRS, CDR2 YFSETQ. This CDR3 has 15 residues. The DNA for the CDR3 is TGCGCCAGCAGCTTGTCGGCGGGAGGGGGAGAGACCCAGTACTTC. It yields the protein CASSLSAGGGETQYF.

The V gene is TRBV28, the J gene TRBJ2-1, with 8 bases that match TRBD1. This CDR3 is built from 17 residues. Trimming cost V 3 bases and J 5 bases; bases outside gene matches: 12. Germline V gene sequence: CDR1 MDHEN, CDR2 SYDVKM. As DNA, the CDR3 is TGTGCCAGCAGTTTCATAAACAGGGGGTCCGTCCACAATGAGCAGTTCTTC. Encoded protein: CASSFINRGSVHNEQFF.

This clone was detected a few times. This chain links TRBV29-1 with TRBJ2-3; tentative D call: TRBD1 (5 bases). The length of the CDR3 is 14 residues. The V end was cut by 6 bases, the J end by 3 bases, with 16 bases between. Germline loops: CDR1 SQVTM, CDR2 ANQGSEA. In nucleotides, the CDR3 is TGCAGCGTGGCCCAGCCAGGGATTACAGATACGCAGTATTTT. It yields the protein CSVAQPGITDTQYF.

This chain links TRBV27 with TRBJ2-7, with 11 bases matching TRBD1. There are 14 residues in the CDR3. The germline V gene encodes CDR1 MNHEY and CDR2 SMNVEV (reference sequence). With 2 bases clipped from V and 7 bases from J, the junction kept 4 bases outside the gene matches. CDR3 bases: TGTGCCAGCAGTTTAGCCGGGACAGGGGGTGAGCAGTACTTC. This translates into CASSLAGTGGEQYF.

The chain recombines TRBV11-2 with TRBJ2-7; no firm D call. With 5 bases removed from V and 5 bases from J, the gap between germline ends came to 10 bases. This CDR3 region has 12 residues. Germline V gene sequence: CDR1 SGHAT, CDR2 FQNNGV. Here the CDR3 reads CASSTSLHEQYF. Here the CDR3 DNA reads TGTGCCAGCAGCACATCCCTCCACGAGCAGTACTTC.

The CDR3 sequence: CASGPRSGEKLFF. DNA of the CDR3: TGCGCCAGCGGCCCGAGGTCTGGTGAAAAACTGTTTTTT. The rearrangement joins TRBV4-1 to TRBJ1-4; D is uncertain. V lost 8 bases and J 7 bases, leaving 14 bases between the germline ends. Germline CDR1 and CDR2: MGHRA and YSYEKL. There are 13 residues in the CDR3.

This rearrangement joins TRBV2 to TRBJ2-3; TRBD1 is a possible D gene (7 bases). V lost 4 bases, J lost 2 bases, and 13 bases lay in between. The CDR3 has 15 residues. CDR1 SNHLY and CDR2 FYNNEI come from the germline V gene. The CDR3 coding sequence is TGTGCCAGCAGTGCCCAGGGGGAGGTCACAGATACGCAGTATTTT. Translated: CASSAQGEVTDTQYF.

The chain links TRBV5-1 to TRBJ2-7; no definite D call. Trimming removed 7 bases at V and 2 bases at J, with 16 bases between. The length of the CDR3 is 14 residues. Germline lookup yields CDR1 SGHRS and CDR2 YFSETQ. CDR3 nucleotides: TGCGCCAGCCGCCCCGTTGGCACCACCTACGAGCAGTACTTC. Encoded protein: CASRPVGTTYEQYF.

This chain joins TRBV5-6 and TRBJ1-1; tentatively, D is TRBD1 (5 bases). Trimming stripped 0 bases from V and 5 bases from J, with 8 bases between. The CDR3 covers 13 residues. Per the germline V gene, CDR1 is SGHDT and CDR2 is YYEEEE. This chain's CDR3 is CASSLVEGTEAFF. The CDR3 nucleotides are TGTGCCAGCAGCTTGGTGGAGGGGACTGAAGCTTTCTTT.

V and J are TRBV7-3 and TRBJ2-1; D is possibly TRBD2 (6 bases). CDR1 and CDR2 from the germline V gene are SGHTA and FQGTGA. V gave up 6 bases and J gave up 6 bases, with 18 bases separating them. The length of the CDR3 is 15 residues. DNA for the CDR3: TGTGCCAGCAGTTCAGTCGTAGTAGCGGCCAATGAGCAGTTCTTC. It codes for CASSSVVVAANEQFF.

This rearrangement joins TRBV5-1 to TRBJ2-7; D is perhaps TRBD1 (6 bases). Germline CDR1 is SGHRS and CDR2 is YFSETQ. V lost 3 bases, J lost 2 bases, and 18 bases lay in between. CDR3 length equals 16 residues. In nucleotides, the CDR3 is TGCGCCAGCAGCTCTAGAACAGGGCCAGGGCCCTACGAGCAGTACTTC. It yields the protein CASSSRTGPGPYEQYF.

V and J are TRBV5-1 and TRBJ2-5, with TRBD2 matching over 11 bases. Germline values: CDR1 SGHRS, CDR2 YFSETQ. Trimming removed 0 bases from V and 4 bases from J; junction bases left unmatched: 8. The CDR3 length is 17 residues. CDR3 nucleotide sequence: TGCGCCAGCAGCTTGGTTCGACTAGCGGGGCCGGGAGAGACCCAGTACTTC. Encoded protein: CASSLVRLAGPGETQYF.

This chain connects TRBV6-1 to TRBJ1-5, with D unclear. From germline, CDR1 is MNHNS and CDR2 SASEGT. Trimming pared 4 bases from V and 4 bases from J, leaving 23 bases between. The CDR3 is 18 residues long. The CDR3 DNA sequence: TGTGCCAGCAGTGTATTGCCCCGTGTGCGGGGAACTAATCAGCCCCAGCATTTT. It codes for CASSVLPRVRGTNQPQHF.

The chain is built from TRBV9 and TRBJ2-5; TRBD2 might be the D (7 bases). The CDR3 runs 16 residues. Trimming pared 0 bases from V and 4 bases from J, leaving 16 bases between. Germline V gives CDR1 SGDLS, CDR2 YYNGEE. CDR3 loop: CASSVAGWGGPETQYF. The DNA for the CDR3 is TGTGCCAGCAGCGTAGCGGGCTGGGGGGGGCCAGAGACCCAGTACTTC.

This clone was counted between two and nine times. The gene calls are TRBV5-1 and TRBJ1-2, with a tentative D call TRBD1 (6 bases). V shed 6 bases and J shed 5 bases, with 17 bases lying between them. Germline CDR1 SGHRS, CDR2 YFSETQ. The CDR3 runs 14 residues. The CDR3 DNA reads TGCGCCAGCACCTGGACAGCCCAGGAGTATGGCTACACCTTC. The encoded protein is CASTWTAQEYGYTF.

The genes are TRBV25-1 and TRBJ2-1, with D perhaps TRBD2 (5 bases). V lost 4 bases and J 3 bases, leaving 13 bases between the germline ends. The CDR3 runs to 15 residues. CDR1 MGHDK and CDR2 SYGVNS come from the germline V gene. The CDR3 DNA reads TGTGCCAGCAGTGCTGACGGTGGGAGCTACAATGAGCAGTTCTTC. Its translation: CASSADGGSYNEQFF.

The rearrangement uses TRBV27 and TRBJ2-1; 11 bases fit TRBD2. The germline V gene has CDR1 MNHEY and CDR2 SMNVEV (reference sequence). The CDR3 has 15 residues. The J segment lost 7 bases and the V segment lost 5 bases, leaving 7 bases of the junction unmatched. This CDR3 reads CASSELAGALNEQFF. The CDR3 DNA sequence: TGTGCCAGCAGTGAACTAGCGGGAGCTCTAAATGAGCAGTTCTTC.

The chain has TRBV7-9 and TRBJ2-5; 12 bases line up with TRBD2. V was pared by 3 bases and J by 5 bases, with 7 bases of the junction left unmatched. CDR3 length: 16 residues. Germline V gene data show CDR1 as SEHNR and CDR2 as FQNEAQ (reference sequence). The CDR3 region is CASSLRLAGVWETQYF. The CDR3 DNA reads TGTGCCAGCAGCTTGCGACTAGCGGGAGTGTGGGAGACCCAGTACTTC.